Below are 25 T cell receptor beta chains sequenced from a single sample in a study of response to subunit inactivated influenza vaccine. TCRdb passed the RT-PCR reads through MiXCR, listing each CDR3 protein once. In the table there are a few hundred thousand distinct CDR3 sequences, 20% to 25% of which are singletons. The starting material was PBMCs from blood, obtained 21 months after vaccination. The receptors come from a man aged 45-69 years who received an inactivated influenza vaccine.

This sequence joins TRBV20-1 and TRBJ1-1, with D possibly matching TRBD1 (6 bases). With 4 bases removed from V and 1 base from J, the gap between germline ends came to 19 bases. Germline values: CDR1 DFQATT, CDR2 SNEGSKA (reference sequence). This CDR3 contains 16 residues. CDR3 in amino acids: CSATPTLDRTNTEAFF. CDR3 in DNA: TGCAGTGCTACCCCCACTCTTGACAGGACGAACACTGAAGCTTTCTTT.

The chain employs TRBV29-1 and TRBJ1-4, with D possibly TRBD1 on 5 matching bases. Germline V gene lookup returns CDR1 SQVTM and CDR2 ANQGSEA. Trimming cost V 7 bases and J 7 bases, with 13 bases left between them. This CDR3 contains 12 residues. The CDR3 loop reads CSAGIEGEKLFF. Written as DNA, the CDR3 is TGCAGCGCAGGGATTGAGGGTGAAAAACTGTTTTTT.

This clonotype appeared a few times. V is TRBV7-2 and J is TRBJ1-5, with no clear D. Germline loops: CDR1 SGHTA, CDR2 FQGNSA. The CDR3 spans 17 residues. Trimming cost V 1 base and J 6 bases, with 19 bases left between them. The CDR3 reads CASSLVEGLSVRQPQHF. The CDR3 DNA is TGTGCCAGCAGCTTAGTAGAAGGGCTGTCGGTACGTCAGCCCCAGCATTTT.

Only a few counts were recorded for this clonotype. The chain has TRBV29-1 and TRBJ2-1; 8 bases match TRBD1. CDR3 size: 13 residues. Per the germline V gene, CDR1 is SQVTM and CDR2 is ANQGSEA. Germline trimming cut 7 bases from V and 10 bases from J; bases unmatched to any gene: 12. The CDR3 nucleotides read TGCAGCGCCTATGGGCAGGGGGCTTGGGAGCAGTTCTTC. Residues: CSAYGQGAWEQFF.

This clonotype appeared many times. V gene TRBV20-1 combines with J gene TRBJ1-2; a weak D match, TRBD1 (5 bases). The germline V and J ends were trimmed by 0 bases and 14 bases, with 19 bases remaining between them. The CDR3 is made up of 13 amino acids. Looked up from germline, CDR1 is DFQATT and CDR2 is SNEGSKA (reference sequence). CDR3 in amino acids: CSARDRGTAAQTF. The DNA of the CDR3 is TGCAGTGCTAGAGATCGCGGGACGGCCGCCCAGACCTTC.

This clonotype has ten or more counts. The J gene is TRBJ1-5, the V gene TRBV10-3; tentative D call: TRBD1 (6 bases). The CDR3 spans 13 residues. CDR1 and CDR2 from the germline V gene are ENHRY and SYGVKD. V was clipped by 11 bases and J by 5 bases, with 16 bases between them. CDR3 sequence reads: CAAQGRTDQPQHF. CDR3 bases: TGTGCCGCCCAGGGGCGAACAGATCAGCCCCAGCATTTT.

This clonotype was observed a few times. The chain employs TRBV6-1 and TRBJ1-1; no clear D. The V end was cut by 7 bases, the J end by 2 bases, with 11 bases between. CDR3 length equals 13 residues. The germline CDR1 and CDR2 sequences are MNHNS and SASEGT. The CDR3 sequence: CASTRAGNTEAFF. The CDR3 DNA sequence: TGTGCCAGCACAAGGGCCGGCAACACTGAAGCTTTCTTT.

This clonotype has a count of ten or more. The rearrangement joins TRBV12-3 or TRBV12-4 to TRBJ1-1; TRBD1 aligns across 7 bases. CDR3 size: 14 residues. Germline trimming cut 4 bases from V and 5 bases from J; bases unmatched to any gene: 7. The CDR3 DNA follows: TGTGCCAGCAGTTACGCAGGGGGGGGGACTGAAGCTTTCTTT. This gives the protein CASSYAGGGTEAFF.

This chain joins TRBV6-2 or TRBV6-3 and TRBJ2-7; maybe TRBD1 (5 bases). The length of the CDR3 is 15 residues. Trimming stripped 0 bases from V and 2 bases from J, with 11 bases between. Germline lookup yields CDR1 MNHEY and CDR2 SVGEGT. The CDR3 region is CASSYSSRATYEQYF. The CDR3 DNA is TGTGCCAGCAGTTACTCATCCAGGGCCACCTACGAGCAGTACTTC.

Only a few counts were recorded for this clonotype. The genes are TRBV5-6 and TRBJ2-1, with 10 nucleotides matching TRBD1. CDR1 and CDR2 (germline): SGHDT, YYEEEE. The CDR3 length is 12 residues. V lost 5 bases and J lost 10; bases outside the gene matches: 3. The CDR3 DNA reads as TGTGCCAGCAGAGGGACAGGGGTCGAGCAGTTCTTC. Protein product: CASRGTGVEQFF.

The chain carries TRBV4-2 and TRBJ2-7; D unclear. The CDR3 is made up of 13 amino acids. The germline V gene encodes CDR1 LGHNA and CDR2 YNFKEQ. V was shortened by 0 bases and J by 4 bases, with 7 bases between the two germline ends. The DNA for the CDR3 is TGTGCCAGCAGCCAAGATCCCACGTACGAGCAGTACTTC. Its translation is CASSQDPTYEQYF.

This clonotype has a handful of counts. This chain connects TRBV11-2 to TRBJ2-2; TRBD2 matches at 12 bases. The CDR3 is 17 amino acids. V lost 3 bases, J lost 5 bases, and 7 bases stayed unmatched. Germline CDR1 reads SGHAT; CDR2 reads FQNNGV. The DNA for the CDR3 is TGTGCCAGCAGCTTCCCTAGCGGGAGGGTTCGGACCGGGGAGCTGTTTTTT. This encodes CASSFPSGRVRTGELFF.

This clonotype has a handful of counts. This rearrangement joins TRBV5-6 to TRBJ2-7; either TRBD1 or TRBD2 may fit D (5 bases each). The CDR3 runs to 16 residues. V lost 2 bases, J lost 2 bases, and 17 bases lay in between. Germline V gives CDR1 SGHDT, CDR2 YYEEEE. The CDR3 sequence: CASSFIEGMGPYEQYF. For the CDR3, the DNA is TGTGCCAGCAGCTTTATTGAGGGGATGGGCCCCTACGAGCAGTACTTC.

Many counts were recorded for this clonotype. This chain connects TRBV29-1 to TRBJ1-1; D unresolved. This CDR3 comprises 13 residues. CDR1 SQVTM and CDR2 ANQGSEA come from the germline V gene. Trimming removed 8 bases at V and 2 bases at J, with 15 bases between. CDR3 nucleotides: TGCAGCACCTGCCGACGGTTAAACACTGAAGCTTTCTTT. It is translated as CSTCRRLNTEAFF.

This clonotype came up many times. This chain uses TRBV29-1 with TRBJ1-4; D may be TRBD1 (5 bases). V lost 1 base and J 8 bases, leaving 20 bases between the germline ends. There are 16 residues in the CDR3. CDR1 and CDR2 from the germline V gene are SQVTM and ANQGSEA. The DNA for the CDR3 is TGCAGCGTTGAAGCCGAGCCGGGGCGTGGGTACGAAAAACTGTTTTTT. It yields the protein CSVEAEPGRGYEKLFF.

The chain uses TRBV23-1 and TRBJ2-2, with TRBD1 as a possible D gene (6 bases). TRBV23-1 is an ORF, with its function uncertain. The CDR3 has 18 amino acids. Trimming took 0 bases from V and 0 from J, leaving 14 bases between them. The CDR3, as DNA: TGCGCCAGCAGTCAATCGGATTCAGGACAGCCGAACACCGGGGAGCTGTTTTTT. Its protein product is CASSQSDSGQPNTGELFF.

In nucleotides, the CDR3 is TGCAGTGCTAGAGAAGGGCCCTCATACGAGCAGTACTTC. Residues: CSAREGPSYEQYF. The rearrangement links TRBV20-1 to TRBJ2-7; D remains unclear. Deletions cut 0 bases from V and 4 bases from J, with 10 bases between. The germline V gene encodes CDR1 DFQATT and CDR2 SNEGSKA (reference sequence). The CDR3 has 13 amino acids.

The rearrangement uses TRBV29-1 and TRBJ1-1; D is possibly TRBD1 (5 bases). Per the germline V gene, CDR1 is SQVTM and CDR2 is ANQGSEA. The germline V and J ends were trimmed by 7 bases and 5 bases, with 17 bases remaining between them. This CDR3 is 13 amino acids long. CDR3 loop: CSAMTVAGTEAFF. As DNA, the CDR3 is TGCAGCGCCATGACAGTGGCAGGAACTGAAGCTTTCTTT.

This clonotype was observed a few times. The chain carries TRBV5-1 and TRBJ1-2, with D possibly being TRBD1 (6 bases). The length of the CDR3 is 13 residues. Germline values: CDR1 SGHRS, CDR2 YFSETQ. V lost 4 bases and J lost 2, with 9 bases in between. The CDR3 spells CASSAGQNYGYTF. CDR3 nucleotides: TGCGCCAGCAGCGCTGGACAGAACTATGGCTACACCTTC.

V usage is TRBV5-1 and J usage is TRBJ1-1; D might be TRBD1 (6 bases). V gave up 5 bases and J gave up 0 bases, with 14 bases separating them. Per germline, CDR1 SGHRS and CDR2 YFSETQ. The CDR3 has 15 amino acids. The CDR3 loop is CASSLARGLNTEAFF. As DNA, the CDR3 is TGCGCCAGCAGTCTGGCCAGGGGCCTGAACACTGAAGCTTTCTTT.

V gene TRBV27 combines with J gene TRBJ1-1; tentative D call: TRBD1 (6 bases). The CDR3 consists of 14 residues. Germline V gene data show CDR1 as MNHEY and CDR2 as SMNVEV (reference sequence). V shed 6 bases and J shed 2 bases, with 13 bases lying between them. Here the CDR3 DNA reads TGTGCCAGCAGGACGGACAGCCTCAACACTGAAGCTTTCTTT. It translates to CASRTDSLNTEAFF.

The rearrangement links TRBV6-2 or TRBV6-3 to TRBJ2-6, with 7 bases aligning to TRBD1. V lost 6 bases to trimming and J lost 0 bases; unmatched junction nucleotides: 8. Looked up from germline, CDR1 is MNHEY and CDR2 is SVGEGT. The CDR3 length is 17 residues. The DNA for the CDR3 is TGTGCCAGCAGCCGGGACAGAGACTACTCTGGGGCCAACGTCCTGACTTTC. Its protein is CASSRDRDYSGANVLTF.

This clonotype was found a few times. The chain employs TRBV5-1 and TRBJ2-7; unclear D gene. CDR1 is SGHRS, CDR2 YFSETQ, per germline. V lost 2 bases and J lost 2, with 11 bases in between. The CDR3 covers 14 residues. CDR3 loop: CASSLAIGAYEQYF. The CDR3, as DNA: TGCGCCAGCAGCTTAGCGATTGGGGCCTACGAGCAGTACTTC.

V usage is TRBV20-1 and J usage is TRBJ2-5; 7 bases are a match to TRBD2. The CDR3 runs 13 residues. Germline V gene data show CDR1 as DFQATT and CDR2 as SNEGSKA (reference sequence). The junction had 4 bases not matched to a gene; V was cut back by 2 bases and J by 4 bases. CDR3 sequence: CSARTGGTETQYF. In nucleotides, the CDR3 is TGCAGTGCTAGAACCGGGGGGACAGAGACCCAGTACTTC.

The chain's CDR3 is CASSMENVGHSPLHF. CDR3 DNA sequence: TGTGCCAGCAGTATGGAAAATGTAGGACATTCACCCCTCCACTTT. The rearrangement links TRBV27 to TRBJ1-6; D is uncertain. V shed 5 bases and J shed 8 bases, with 16 bases lying between them. The CDR3 spans 15 residues. The germline V gene has CDR1 MNHEY and CDR2 SMNVEV (reference sequence).